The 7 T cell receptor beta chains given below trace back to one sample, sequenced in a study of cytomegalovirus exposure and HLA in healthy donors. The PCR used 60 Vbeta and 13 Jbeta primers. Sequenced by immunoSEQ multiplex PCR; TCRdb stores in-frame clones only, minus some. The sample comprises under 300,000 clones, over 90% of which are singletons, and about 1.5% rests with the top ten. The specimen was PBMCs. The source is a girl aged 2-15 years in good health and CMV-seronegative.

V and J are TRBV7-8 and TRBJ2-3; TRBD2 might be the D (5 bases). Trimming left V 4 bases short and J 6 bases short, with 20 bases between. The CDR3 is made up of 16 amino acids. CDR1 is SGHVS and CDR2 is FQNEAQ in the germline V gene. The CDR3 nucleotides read TGTGCCAGCAGCTACGGACTTGGGGAAGGATTGGATACGCAGTATTTT. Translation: CASSYGLGEGLDTQYF.

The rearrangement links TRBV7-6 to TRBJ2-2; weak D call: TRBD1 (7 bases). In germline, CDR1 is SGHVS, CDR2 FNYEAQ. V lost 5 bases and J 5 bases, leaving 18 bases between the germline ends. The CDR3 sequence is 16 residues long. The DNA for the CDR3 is TGTGCCAGCAGCCTTAGCAGGGGGGCTGGTACCGGGGAGCTGTTTTTT. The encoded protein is CASSLSRGAGTGELFF.

Here the CDR3 reads CASSERGSGEQFF. CDR3 coding DNA: TGCGCCAGCAGTGAGAGGGGTAGTGGTGAGCAGTTCTTC. The J gene is TRBJ2-1, the V gene TRBV10-2, with D maybe TRBD1 (5 bases). Per germline, CDR1 WSHSY and CDR2 SAAADI. Trimming took 2 bases from V and 9 from J, leaving 11 bases between them. The CDR3 covers 13 residues.

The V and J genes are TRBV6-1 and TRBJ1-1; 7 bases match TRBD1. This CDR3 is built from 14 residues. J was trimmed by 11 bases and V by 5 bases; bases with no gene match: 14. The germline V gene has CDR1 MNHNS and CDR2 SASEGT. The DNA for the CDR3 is TGTGCCAGCAGTAGGGAGACAGGGACCCGCTTTGCTTTCTTT. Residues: CASSRETGTRFAFF.

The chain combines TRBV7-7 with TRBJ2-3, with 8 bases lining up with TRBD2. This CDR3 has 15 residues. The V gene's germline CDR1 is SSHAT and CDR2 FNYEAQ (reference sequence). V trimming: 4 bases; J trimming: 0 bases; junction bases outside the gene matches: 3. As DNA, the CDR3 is TGTGCCAGCAGCTCAGGACTAGCAAGCACAGATACGCAGTATTTT. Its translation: CASSSGLASTDTQYF.

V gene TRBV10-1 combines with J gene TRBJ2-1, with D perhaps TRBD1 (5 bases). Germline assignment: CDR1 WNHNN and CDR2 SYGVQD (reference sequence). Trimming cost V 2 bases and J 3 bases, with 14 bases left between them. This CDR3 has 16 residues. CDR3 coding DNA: TGCGCCAGCAGTGAGGTTAGTGTTCAGGGCTACAATGAGCAGTTCTTC. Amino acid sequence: CASSEVSVQGYNEQFF.

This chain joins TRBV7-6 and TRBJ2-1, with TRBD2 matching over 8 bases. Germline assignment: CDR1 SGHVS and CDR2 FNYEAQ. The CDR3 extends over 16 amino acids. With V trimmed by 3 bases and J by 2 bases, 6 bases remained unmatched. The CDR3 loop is CASSFSSGQAYNEQFF. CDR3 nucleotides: TGTGCCAGCAGCTTCTCTAGCGGGCAGGCCTACAATGAGCAGTTCTTC.